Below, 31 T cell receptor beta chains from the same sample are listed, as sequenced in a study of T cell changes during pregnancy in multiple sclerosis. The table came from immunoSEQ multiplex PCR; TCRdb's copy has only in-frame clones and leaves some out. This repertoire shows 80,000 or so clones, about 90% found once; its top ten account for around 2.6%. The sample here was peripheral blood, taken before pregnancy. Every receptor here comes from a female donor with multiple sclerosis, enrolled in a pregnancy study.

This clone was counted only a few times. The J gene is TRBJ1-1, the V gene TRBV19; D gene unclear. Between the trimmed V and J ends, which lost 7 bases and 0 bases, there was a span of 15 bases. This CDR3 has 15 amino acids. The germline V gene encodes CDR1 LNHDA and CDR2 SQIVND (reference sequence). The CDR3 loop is CASMSLLTMNTEAFF. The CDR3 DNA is TGTGCCAGTATGAGTCTTCTTACTATGAACACTGAAGCTTTCTTT.

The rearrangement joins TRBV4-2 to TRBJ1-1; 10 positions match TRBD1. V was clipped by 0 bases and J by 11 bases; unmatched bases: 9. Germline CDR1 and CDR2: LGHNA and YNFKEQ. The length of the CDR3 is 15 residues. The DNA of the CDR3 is TGTGCCAGCAGCCAAGATCTCTGGACAGGGGGAGCGGCTTTCTTT. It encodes CASSQDLWTGGAAFF.

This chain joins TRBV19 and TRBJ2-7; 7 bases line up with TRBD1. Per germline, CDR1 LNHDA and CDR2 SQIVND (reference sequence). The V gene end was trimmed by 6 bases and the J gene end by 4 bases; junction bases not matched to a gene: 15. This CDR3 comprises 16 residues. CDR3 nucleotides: TGTGCCAGTAGCCCACCCACAGACAGGGCTACTTACGAGCAGTACTTC. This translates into CASSPPTDRATYEQYF.

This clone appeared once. The CDR3 DNA reads TGTGCCAGCAGCCAAGTTCAGAGGGGAGGGCTAGAGACCCAGTACTTC. It is translated as CASSQVQRGGLETQYF. The chain couples TRBV4-2 to TRBJ2-5; 7 nucleotides align to TRBD2. Germline CDR1 is LGHNA and CDR2 is YNFKEQ. Losses at the gene ends were 1 base for V and 4 bases for J; bases not matched to a gene: 9. The CDR3 sequence is 16 residues long.

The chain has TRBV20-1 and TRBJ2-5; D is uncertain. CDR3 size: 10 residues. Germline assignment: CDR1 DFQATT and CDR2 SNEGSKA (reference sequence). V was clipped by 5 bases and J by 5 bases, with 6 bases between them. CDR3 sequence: CSALSETQYF. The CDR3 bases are TGCAGTGCTCTAAGTGAGACCCAGTACTTC.

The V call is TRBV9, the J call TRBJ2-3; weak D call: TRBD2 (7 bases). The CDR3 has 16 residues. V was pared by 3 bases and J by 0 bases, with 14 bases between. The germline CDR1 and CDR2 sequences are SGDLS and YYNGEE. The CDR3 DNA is TGTGCCAGCAGCGCCCGGGGAGGGGGGAGCACAGATACGCAGTATTTT. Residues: CASSARGGGSTDTQYF. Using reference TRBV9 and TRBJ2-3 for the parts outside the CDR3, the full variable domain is DSGVTQTPKHLITATGQRVTLRCSPRSGDLSVYWYQQSLDQGLQFLIQYYNGEERAKGNILERFSAQQFPDLHSELNLSSLELGDSALYFCASSARGGGSTDTQYFGPGTRLTVL.

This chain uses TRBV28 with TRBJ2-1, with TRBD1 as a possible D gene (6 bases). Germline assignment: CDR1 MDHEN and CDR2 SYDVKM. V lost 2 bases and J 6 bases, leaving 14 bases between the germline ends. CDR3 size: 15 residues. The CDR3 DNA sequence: TGTGCCAGCAGTTTAGGATACAGGGCCAGCAATGAGCAGTTCTTC. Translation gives CASSLGYRASNEQFF.

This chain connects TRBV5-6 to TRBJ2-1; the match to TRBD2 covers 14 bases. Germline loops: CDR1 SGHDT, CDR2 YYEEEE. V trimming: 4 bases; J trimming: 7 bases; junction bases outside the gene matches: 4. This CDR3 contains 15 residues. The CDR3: CASSLRLAGGNEQFF. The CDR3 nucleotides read TGTGCCAGCAGCCTGAGACTAGCGGGAGGGAATGAGCAGTTCTTC.

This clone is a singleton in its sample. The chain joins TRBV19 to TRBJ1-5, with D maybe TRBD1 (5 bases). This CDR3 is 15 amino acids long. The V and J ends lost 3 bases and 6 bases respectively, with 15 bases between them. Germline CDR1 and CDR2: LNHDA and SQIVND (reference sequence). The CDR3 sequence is CASSIWVRDRQPQHF. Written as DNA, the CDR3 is TGTGCCAGTAGTATTTGGGTCAGGGATCGTCAGCCCCAGCATTTT.

This CDR3 reads CASSRDTGWNEKLFF. The CDR3 DNA reads as TGTGCCAGTTCCCGGGACACGGGATGGAATGAAAAACTGTTTTTT. The chain recombines TRBV19 with TRBJ1-4, with a weak D call TRBD1 (6 bases). V was shortened by 8 bases and J by 5 bases, with 18 bases between the two germline ends. CDR3 length: 15 amino acids. CDR1 is LNHDA, CDR2 SQIVND, per germline (reference sequence).

The CDR3 bases are TGTGCCAGCAAGGGACTAGTATCCTACAATGAGCAGTTCTTC. It codes for CASKGLVSYNEQFF. The chain employs TRBV6-1 and TRBJ2-1, with TRBD2 identical over 8 bases. Per germline, CDR1 MNHNS and CDR2 SASEGT. This CDR3 has 14 residues. V gave up 7 bases and J gave up 1 base; unmatched junction bases: 3.

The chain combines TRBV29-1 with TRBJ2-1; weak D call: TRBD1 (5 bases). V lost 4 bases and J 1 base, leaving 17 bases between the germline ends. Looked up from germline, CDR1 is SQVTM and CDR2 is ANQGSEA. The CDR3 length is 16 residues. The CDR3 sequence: CSVGDRKNPSYNEQFF. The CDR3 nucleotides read TGCAGCGTTGGTGACAGAAAAAACCCATCCTACAATGAGCAGTTCTTC.

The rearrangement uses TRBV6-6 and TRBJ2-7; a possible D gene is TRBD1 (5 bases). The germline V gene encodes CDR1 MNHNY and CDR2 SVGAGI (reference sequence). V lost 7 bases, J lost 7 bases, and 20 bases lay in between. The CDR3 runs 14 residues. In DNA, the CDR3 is TGTGCCAGCACCCCGACAGTGGTCCTAGGGGAGCAGTACTTC. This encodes CASTPTVVLGEQYF.

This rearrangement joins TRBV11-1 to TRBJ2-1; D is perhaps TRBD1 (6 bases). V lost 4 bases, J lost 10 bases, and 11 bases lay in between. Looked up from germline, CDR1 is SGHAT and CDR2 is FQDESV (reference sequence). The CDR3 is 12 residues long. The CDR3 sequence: CASSSDSLEQFF. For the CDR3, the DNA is TGTGCCAGCAGCTCGGACAGTTTAGAGCAGTTCTTC. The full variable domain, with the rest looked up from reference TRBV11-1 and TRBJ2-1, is EAEVAQSPRYKITEKSQAVAFWCDPISGHATLYWYRQILGQGPELLVQFQDESVVDDSQLPKDRFSAERLKGVDSTLKIQPAELGDSAMYLCASSSDSLEQFFGPGTRLTVL.

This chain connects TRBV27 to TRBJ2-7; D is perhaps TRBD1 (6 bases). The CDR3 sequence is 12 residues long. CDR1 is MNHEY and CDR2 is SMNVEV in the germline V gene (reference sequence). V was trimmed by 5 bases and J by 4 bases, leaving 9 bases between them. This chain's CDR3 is CASSRGQYEQYF. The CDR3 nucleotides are TGTGCCAGCAGTCGTGGACAGTACGAGCAGTACTTC.

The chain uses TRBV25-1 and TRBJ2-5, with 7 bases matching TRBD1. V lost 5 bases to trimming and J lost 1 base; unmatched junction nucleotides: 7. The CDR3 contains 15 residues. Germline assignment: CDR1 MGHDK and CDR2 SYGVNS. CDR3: CASSLPTGPQETQYF. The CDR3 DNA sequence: TGTGCCAGCAGTCTACCGACAGGGCCCCAAGAGACCCAGTACTTC.

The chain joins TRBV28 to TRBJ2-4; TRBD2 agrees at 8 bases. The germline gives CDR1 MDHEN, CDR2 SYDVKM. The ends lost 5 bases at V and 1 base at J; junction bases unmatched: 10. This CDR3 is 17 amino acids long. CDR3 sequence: CASSRRRGEGAKNIQYF. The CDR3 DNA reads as TGTGCCAGCAGTAGACGGCGGGGGGAGGGGGCCAAAAACATTCAGTACTTC.

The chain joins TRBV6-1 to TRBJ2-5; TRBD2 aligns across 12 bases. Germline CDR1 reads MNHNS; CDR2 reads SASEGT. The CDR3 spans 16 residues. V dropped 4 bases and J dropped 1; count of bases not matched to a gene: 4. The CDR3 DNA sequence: TGTGCCAGCAGTGTGGGACTAGCGGGCCTCCAAGAGACCCAGTACTTC. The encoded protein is CASSVGLAGLQETQYF.

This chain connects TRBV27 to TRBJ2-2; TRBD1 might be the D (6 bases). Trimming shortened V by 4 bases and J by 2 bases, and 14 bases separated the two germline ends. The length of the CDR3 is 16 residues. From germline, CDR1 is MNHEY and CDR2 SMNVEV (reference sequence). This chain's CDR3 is CASSSLDRLNTGELFF. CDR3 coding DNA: TGTGCCAGCAGTTCCCTGGACAGACTTAACACCGGGGAGCTGTTTTTT.

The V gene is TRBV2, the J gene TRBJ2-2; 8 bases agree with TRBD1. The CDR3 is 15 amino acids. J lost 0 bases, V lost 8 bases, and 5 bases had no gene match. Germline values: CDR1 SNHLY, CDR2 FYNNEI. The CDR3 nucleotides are TGTGCCAGCGGGGAACAGGGGGCGAACACCGGGGAGCTGTTTTTT. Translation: CASGEQGANTGELFF.

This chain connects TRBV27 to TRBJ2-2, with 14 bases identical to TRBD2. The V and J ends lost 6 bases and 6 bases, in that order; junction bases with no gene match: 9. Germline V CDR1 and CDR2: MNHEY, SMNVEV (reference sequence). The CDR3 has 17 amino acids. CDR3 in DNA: TGTGCCAGCAGGGCCCGAGGGACTAGCGGGAGCCCCGGGGAGCTGTTTTTT. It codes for CASRARGTSGSPGELFF.

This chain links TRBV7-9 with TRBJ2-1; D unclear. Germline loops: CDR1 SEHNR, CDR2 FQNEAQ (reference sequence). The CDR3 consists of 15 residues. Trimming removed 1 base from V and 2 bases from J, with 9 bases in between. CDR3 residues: CASSLVLEPYNEQFF. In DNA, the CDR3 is TGTGCCAGCAGCTTAGTCCTAGAACCCTACAATGAGCAGTTCTTC.

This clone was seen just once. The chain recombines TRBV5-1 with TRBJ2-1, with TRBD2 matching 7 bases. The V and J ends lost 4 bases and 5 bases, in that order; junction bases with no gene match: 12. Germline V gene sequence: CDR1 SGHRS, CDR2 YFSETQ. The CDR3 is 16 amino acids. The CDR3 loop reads CASSRDSGAPNNEQFF. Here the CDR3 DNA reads TGCGCCAGCAGCCGAGACAGCGGGGCCCCTAACAATGAGCAGTTCTTC.

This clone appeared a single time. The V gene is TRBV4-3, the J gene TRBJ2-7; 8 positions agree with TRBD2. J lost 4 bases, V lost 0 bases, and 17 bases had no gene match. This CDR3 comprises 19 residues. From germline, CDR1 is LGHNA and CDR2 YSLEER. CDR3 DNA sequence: TGCGCCAGCAGCCAAGAACCCACTAGCGGTTCTACTAGGGCTTACGAGCAGTACTTC. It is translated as CASSQEPTSGSTRAYEQYF.

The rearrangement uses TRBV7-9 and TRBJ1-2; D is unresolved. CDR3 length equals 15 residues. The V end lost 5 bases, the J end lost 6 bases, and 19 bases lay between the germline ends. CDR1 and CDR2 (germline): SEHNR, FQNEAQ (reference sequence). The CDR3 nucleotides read TGTGCCAGCAGCCTCCCCCCTTTGAGGGTGAATGGCTACACCTTC. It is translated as CASSLPPLRVNGYTF.

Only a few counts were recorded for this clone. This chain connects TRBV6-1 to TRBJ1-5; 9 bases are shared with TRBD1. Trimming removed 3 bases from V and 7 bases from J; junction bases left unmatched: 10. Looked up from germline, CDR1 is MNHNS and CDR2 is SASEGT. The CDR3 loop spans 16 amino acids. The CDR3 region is CASSEWDRVVGQPQHF. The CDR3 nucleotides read TGTGCCAGCAGTGAGTGGGACAGGGTCGTGGGCCAGCCCCAGCATTTT.

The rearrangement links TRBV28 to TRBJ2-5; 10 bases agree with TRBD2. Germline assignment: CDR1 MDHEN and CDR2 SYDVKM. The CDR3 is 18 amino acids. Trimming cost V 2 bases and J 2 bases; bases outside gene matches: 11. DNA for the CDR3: TGTGCCAGCAGTTTACGGTCGGCTAGCGGGAGTAATCAAGAGACCCAGTACTTC. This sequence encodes CASSLRSASGSNQETQYF.

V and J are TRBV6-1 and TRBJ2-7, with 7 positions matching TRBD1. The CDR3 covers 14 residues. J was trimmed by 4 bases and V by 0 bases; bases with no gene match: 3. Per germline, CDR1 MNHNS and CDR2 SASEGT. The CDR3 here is CASSEAGQQYEQYF. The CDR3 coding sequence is TGTGCCAGCAGTGAAGCGGGACAGCAGTACGAGCAGTACTTC.

The CDR3 reads CASSFLGLGGLETQYF. In nucleotides, the CDR3 is TGTGCCAGCAGTTTCCTCGGTTTGGGGGGGCTCGAGACCCAGTACTTC. The chain carries TRBV28 and TRBJ2-5; D may be TRBD2 (7 bases). The germline V and J ends were trimmed by 3 bases and 5 bases, with 19 bases remaining between them. Germline CDR1 reads MDHEN; CDR2 reads SYDVKM. This CDR3 region has 16 residues.

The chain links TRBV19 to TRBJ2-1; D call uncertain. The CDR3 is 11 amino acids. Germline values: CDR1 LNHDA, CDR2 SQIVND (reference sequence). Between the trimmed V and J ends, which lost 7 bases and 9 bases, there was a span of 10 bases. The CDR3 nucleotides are TGTGCCAGTACCGATCGCAGTGAGCAGTTCTTC. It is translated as CASTDRSEQFF. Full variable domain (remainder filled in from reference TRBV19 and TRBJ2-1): DGGITQSPKYLFRKEGQNVTLSCEQNLNHDAMYWYRQDPGQGLRLIYYSQIVNDFQKGDIAEGYSVSREKKESFPLTVTSAQKNPTAFYLCASTDRSEQFFGPGTRLTVL.

CDR3 sequence: CASSPRSEQYF. CDR3 nucleotide sequence: TGTGCCAGCTCACCACGGAGCGAGCAGTACTTC. The V and J genes are TRBV18 and TRBJ2-7; D remains ambiguous. The CDR3 loop spans 11 amino acids. In germline, CDR1 is KGHSH, CDR2 LQKENI. With 1 base removed from V and 6 bases from J, the gap between germline ends came to 4 bases.